The 22 T cell receptor beta chains reported below all come from one sample, sequenced in a study of T cell responses to AZD1222 COVID-19 vaccine. TCRdb keeps only in-frame clones here, not all; method: immunoSEQ multiplex PCR. The sample has about 85,000 clones, 88% seen once; the top ten hold about 15%. Sample: peripheral blood, taken on day 0 of AZD1222 vaccination. The receptors stem from an adult in good health.

The J gene is TRBJ1-2, the V gene TRBV6-4; 7 bases match TRBD1. The V gene end was trimmed by 4 bases and the J gene end by 1 base; junction bases not matched to a gene: 9. The CDR3 covers 16 residues. CDR1 is MRHNA, CDR2 SNTAGT, per germline. CDR3 sequence: CASSGQGTVVNYGYTF. The CDR3 DNA reads as TGTGCCAGCAGTGGCCAAGGGACAGTTGTTAACTATGGCTACACCTTC.

This rearrangement joins TRBV4-2 to TRBJ2-7; 12 nucleotides agree with TRBD2. Losses at the gene ends were 0 bases for V and 3 bases for J; bases not matched to a gene: 3. The CDR3 is made up of 16 amino acids. The V gene's germline CDR1 is LGHNA and CDR2 YNFKEQ. The CDR3 sequence: CASSQERTSGNYEQYF. In DNA, the CDR3 is TGTGCCAGCAGCCAAGAGCGGACTAGCGGGAACTACGAGCAGTACTTC.

The chain has TRBV25-1 and TRBJ2-3; 9 positions match TRBD1. The CDR3 totals 15 residues. Trimming at V came to 1 base and at J to 5 bases, leaving 4 bases not matched to a gene. Germline CDR1 and CDR2: MGHDK and SYGVNS. CDR3 DNA: TGTGCCAGCAGTGAATCGACAGGGGGGTTAGATACGCAGTATTTT. Translation gives CASSESTGGLDTQYF.

This chain joins TRBV5-1 and TRBJ2-5; 15 bases fit TRBD2. This CDR3 comprises 19 residues. Germline V CDR1 and CDR2: SGHRS, YFSETQ. V was pared by 8 bases and J by 1 base, with 15 bases of the junction left unmatched. Written as DNA, the CDR3 is TGCGCCAGTAGGAACGTCAGGACTAGCGGGAGGGAGGGCCAAGAGACCCAGTACTTC. This codes for CASRNVRTSGREGQETQYF.

The J gene is TRBJ2-5, the V gene TRBV5-1; TRBD2 matches at 8 bases. The CDR3 extends over 14 amino acids. Per the germline V gene, CDR1 is SGHRS and CDR2 is YFSETQ. Trimming at V came to 4 bases and at J to 5 bases, leaving 7 bases not matched to a gene. This CDR3 is CASSLRTSRETQYF. CDR3 sequence (DNA): TGCGCCAGCAGCCTTCGGACTAGCCGGGAGACCCAGTACTTC.

The CDR3 DNA follows: TGCGCCAGCAGCTTGGCCCCCGGGACGAACTATGGCTACACCTTC. As protein: CASSLAPGTNYGYTF. The rearrangement links TRBV5-1 to TRBJ1-2; D perhaps matches TRBD1 (5 bases). The ends were cut back, 0 bases at V and 2 bases at J, with 11 bases in the middle. The length of the CDR3 is 15 residues. Germline CDR1 and CDR2: SGHRS and YFSETQ.

The rearrangement joins TRBV27 to TRBJ1-2; 9 nucleotides match TRBD1. Trimming at V came to 5 bases and at J to 8 bases, leaving 12 bases not matched to a gene. Germline CDR1 and CDR2: MNHEY and SMNVEV (reference sequence). The CDR3 is made up of 15 amino acids. The CDR3 coding sequence is TGTGCCAGCAGTCCCACACAGGGGGCGGAAATCGGCTACACCTTC. This codes for CASSPTQGAEIGYTF.

The chain joins TRBV5-6 to TRBJ2-2; TRBD2 aligns across 10 bases. The CDR3 contains 16 residues. Germline V gives CDR1 SGHDT, CDR2 YYEEEE. The J segment lost 7 bases and the V segment lost 0 bases, leaving 6 bases of the junction unmatched. The CDR3: CASSLALAGWHGELFF. The CDR3 coding sequence is TGTGCCAGCAGCTTGGCACTAGCGGGATGGCACGGGGAGCTGTTTTTT. Variable domain in full (rest from reference TRBV5-6 and TRBJ2-2): DAGVTQSPTHLIKTRGQQVTLRCSPKSGHDTVSWYQQALGQGPQFIFQYYEEEERQRGNFPDRFSGHQFPNYSSELNVNALLLGDSALYLCASSLALAGWHGELFFGEGSRLTVL.

The chain combines TRBV28 with TRBJ1-1; D might be TRBD1 (6 bases). CDR3 length: 17 amino acids. Trimming pared 3 bases from V and 1 base from J, leaving 18 bases between. Germline V gene data show CDR1 as MDHEN and CDR2 as SYDVKM. The CDR3 DNA is TGTGCCAGCAGTTTTGGGACTTCGGGCAGGGGGAACACTGAAGCTTTCTTT. Translated: CASSFGTSGRGNTEAFF.

This clone was found once. The rearrangement links TRBV6-5 to TRBJ1-4; D is possibly TRBD1 (5 bases). V lost 7 bases, J lost 6 bases, and 12 bases lay in between. CDR1 is MNHEY, CDR2 SVGAGI, per germline. CDR3 length: 13 amino acids. The CDR3 is CASTKRGDEKLFF. The CDR3 DNA reads TGTGCCAGCACCAAGCGGGGGGATGAAAAACTGTTTTTT.

This chain joins TRBV12-3 or TRBV12-4 and TRBJ1-4; D might be TRBD1 (5 bases). The germline V and J ends were trimmed by 6 bases and 8 bases, with 13 bases remaining between them. This CDR3 has 13 amino acids. The CDR3 loop reads CASRRGLGEKLFF. The CDR3 DNA reads TGTGCCAGCAGGAGGGGACTGGGAGAAAAACTGTTTTTT.

This sequence joins TRBV20-1 and TRBJ2-1, with no clear D. Between the trimmed V and J ends, which lost 3 bases and 4 bases, there was a span of 7 bases. This CDR3 has 12 residues. Germline CDR1 reads DFQATT; CDR2 reads SNEGSKA (reference sequence). CDR3 in amino acids: CSASRIYNEQFF. As DNA, the CDR3 is TGCAGTGCTAGTCGGATATACAATGAGCAGTTCTTC.

The chain couples TRBV5-1 to TRBJ2-1; 13 bases are shared with TRBD2. CDR3 size: 18 residues. The germline gives CDR1 SGHRS, CDR2 YFSETQ. Trimming removed 3 bases from V and 7 bases from J; junction bases left unmatched: 13. CDR3 region: CASSSTGLAGASMNEQFF. The DNA for the CDR3 is TGCGCCAGCAGCTCAACCGGACTAGCGGGAGCTTCAATGAATGAGCAGTTCTTC.

V usage is TRBV9 and J usage is TRBJ2-7; 12 bases map to TRBD1. The germline V gene encodes CDR1 SGDLS and CDR2 YYNGEE. CDR3 length: 16 amino acids. The junction had 5 bases not matched to a gene; V was cut back by 0 bases and J by 4 bases. The CDR3 sequence is CASSVAGTGGPYEQYF. In nucleotides, the CDR3 is TGTGCCAGCAGCGTAGCAGGGACAGGGGGCCCGTACGAGCAGTACTTC.

This rearrangement joins TRBV11-2 to TRBJ2-7; TRBD1 is a possible D gene (6 bases). V was clipped by 4 bases and J by 3 bases, with 10 bases between them. CDR1 is SGHAT and CDR2 is FQNNGV in the germline V gene. This CDR3 spans 13 amino acids. The chain's CDR3 is CASSSGVDYEQYF. Written as DNA, the CDR3 is TGTGCCAGCAGCTCAGGGGTAGACTACGAGCAGTACTTC.

The V and J genes are TRBV7-8 and TRBJ2-7; TRBD2 agrees at 10 bases. Germline V lookup: CDR1 SGHVS, CDR2 FQNEAQ. There are 16 residues in the CDR3. V lost 2 bases and J lost 0; bases outside the gene matches: 4. The CDR3 region is CASSLRLAGSSYEQYF. The CDR3 bases are TGTGCCAGCAGCTTACGACTAGCGGGTTCCTCCTACGAGCAGTACTTC.

In its sample, this clone was seen once. The junction departs from germline at one end; a sequencing error may be responsible. The V gene is TRBV19, the J gene TRBJ2-6, with 7 positions matching TRBD1. The germline V gene has CDR1 LNHDA and CDR2 SQIVND (reference sequence). The CDR3 is 15 amino acids. The CDR3, as DNA: TGTGCCAGTAGTTTAGACAGGGCTGGGGCCAACGTCCTGACTTTC. It specifies CASSLDRAGANVLTF. Together with reference TRBV19 and TRBJ2-6, the CDR3 gives the full variable domain: DGGITQSPKYLFRKEGQNVTLSCEQNLNHDAMYWYRQDPGQGLRLIYYSQIVNDFQKGDIAEGYSVSREKKESFPLTVTSAQKNPTAFYLCASSLDRAGANVLTFGAGSRLTVL.

The chain joins TRBV19 to TRBJ2-6; 11 bases line up with TRBD2. The V gene's germline CDR1 is LNHDA and CDR2 SQIVND (reference sequence). V was clipped by 5 bases and J by 0 bases; unmatched bases: 6. The CDR3 has 18 amino acids. The CDR3 bases are TGTGCCAGTAGTCATCGACTAGCGGGGTACTCTGGGGCCAACGTCCTGACTTTC. Translated, it gives CASSHRLAGYSGANVLTF.

V usage is TRBV28 and J usage is TRBJ1-1; D ambiguous. Per the germline V gene, CDR1 is MDHEN and CDR2 is SYDVKM. The CDR3 contains 15 residues. V shed 3 bases and J shed 0 bases, with 11 bases lying between them. The CDR3 DNA sequence: TGTGCCAGCAGTTTGAGAGTGGGAATGAACACTGAAGCTTTCTTT. This codes for CASSLRVGMNTEAFF.

This clone is a singleton in its sample. This chain uses TRBV6-5 with TRBJ2-3; 7 bases match TRBD2. The V gene end was trimmed by 11 bases and the J gene end by 2 bases; junction bases not matched to a gene: 4. Germline values: CDR1 MNHEY, CDR2 SVGAGI. There are 12 residues in the CDR3. CDR3: CALAGATDTQYF. CDR3 sequence (DNA): TGTGCCTTAGCGGGTGCCACAGATACGCAGTATTTT.

This clone was recorded only once. This rearrangement joins TRBV2 to TRBJ1-2, with TRBD1 matching over 8 bases. Per germline, CDR1 SNHLY and CDR2 FYNNEI. There are 15 residues in the CDR3. Trimming took 3 bases from V and 2 from J; bases not matched to a gene: 5. CDR3 protein: CASSETRQGNYGYTF. CDR3 bases: TGTGCCAGCAGTGAGACGAGACAGGGGAACTATGGCTACACCTTC.

The V call is TRBV7-9, the J call TRBJ1-2; the match to TRBD1 covers 8 bases. Germline CDR1 is SEHNR and CDR2 is FQNEAQ (reference sequence). This CDR3 is 15 amino acids long. V was clipped by 2 bases and J by 4 bases; unmatched bases: 6. The CDR3 DNA sequence: TGTGCCAGCAGCTTAATCAGGGGGCAGTTCTATGGCTACACCTTC. This gives the protein CASSLIRGQFYGYTF.